The rows below give T cell receptor beta chains drawn from one sample of a study of CD8 T cells in Susac syndrome. One entry per CDR3 protein results from TCRdb running MiXCR on the immunoSEQ multiplex PCR reads. The sample shows about 200,000 distinct CDR3 sequences, almost 96% of them seen only once. The sequenced material came from CD4+ T cells from PBMCs. The receptors originated from a human donor with multiple sclerosis. Each CDR3 is given with its conserved first and last residue. D genes are given only for firm matches. Part of the rows lack a size; the others show once, few, many or a class for expanded clones.

J gene: TRBJ2-5
V gene: TRBV7-3
CDR3 length: 13
clone size: -
D gene: -
CDR3 DNA: TGTGCCAGCAGCTCCGTGTACCAAGAGACCCAGTACTTC
CDR3 protein: CASSSVYQETQYF

J gene: TRBJ1-2
V gene: TRBV7-9
CDR3 length: 14
clone size: -
D gene: TRBD1
CDR3 DNA: TGTGCCAGCAGCTTTGGACAGGGCCTTGGAGGCTACACCTTC
CDR3 protein: CASSFGQGLGGYTF

J gene: TRBJ2-1
V gene: TRBV7-9
CDR3 length: 16
clone size: -
D gene: TRBD2
CDR3 DNA: TGTGCCAGCAGACCCAGGCCGGGGGGGGCCGGGGATGAGCAGTTCTTC
CDR3 protein: CASRPRPGGAGDEQFF

J gene: TRBJ2-6
V gene: TRBV9
CDR3 length: 15
clone size: -
D gene: -
CDR3 DNA: TGTGCCAGCAGCGTAGCGGCCGCTGGGGCCAACGTCCTGACTTTC
CDR3 protein: CASSVAAAGANVLTF

J gene: TRBJ1-1
V gene: TRBV5-6
CDR3 length: 13
clone size: -
D gene: TRBD1
CDR3 DNA: TGTGCCAGCATCGGGACAGTGAACACTGAAGCTTTCTTT
CDR3 protein: CASIGTVNTEAFF

J gene: TRBJ1-2
V gene: TRBV28
CDR3 length: 13
clone size: -
D gene: -
CDR3 DNA: TGTGCCAGCAGTCCGGGACGACCCTATGGCTACACCTTC
CDR3 protein: CASSPGRPYGYTF

J gene: TRBJ1-2
V gene: TRBV27
CDR3 length: 18
clone size: -
D gene: -
CDR3 DNA: TGTGCCAGCAGTTGGACAAGCCCCTCTTCCGACCACCCCTATGGCTACACCTTC
CDR3 protein: CASSWTSPSSDHPYGYTF

J gene: TRBJ2-7
V gene: TRBV29-1
CDR3 length: 14
clone size: once
D gene: TRBD1
CDR3 DNA: TGCAGCGTTGTTTGGGACAGGGCACCTTGGGAGCAGTACTTC
CDR3 protein: CSVVWDRAPWEQYF

J gene: TRBJ2-3
V gene: TRBV1
CDR3 length: 18
clone size: -
D gene: -
CDR3 DNA: TGCACCAGCAGCCAAGATCTTATCGGGCCTGAGGGGGGAGATACGCAGTATTTT
CDR3 protein: CTSSQDLIGPEGGDTQYF

J gene: TRBJ1-2
V gene: TRBV27
CDR3 length: 15
clone size: -
D gene: TRBD1
CDR3 DNA: TGTGCCAGCAGATCCGCTCCGGGACAGGGTTATGGCTACACCTTC
CDR3 protein: CASRSAPGQGYGYTF

J gene: TRBJ1-6
V gene: TRBV30
CDR3 length: 16
clone size: -
D gene: TRBD1
CDR3 DNA: TGTGCCTGGAAAGGGACAGTGAGCTCCTATAATTCACCCCTCCACTTT
CDR3 protein: CAWKGTVSSYNSPLHF

J gene: TRBJ2-7
V gene: TRBV20-1
CDR3 length: 13
clone size: -
D gene: -
CDR3 DNA: TGCAGTGCTAGTCCCGGGGGACCCTACGAGCAGTACTTC
CDR3 protein: CSASPGGPYEQYF

J gene: TRBJ1-5
V gene: TRBV7-2
CDR3 length: 14
clone size: few
D gene: -
CDR3 DNA: TGTGCCAGCAGCTTATCTGGGGGGAATCAGCCCCAGCATTTT
CDR3 protein: CASSLSGGNQPQHF

J gene: TRBJ1-5
V gene: TRBV2
CDR3 length: 15
clone size: once
D gene: -
CDR3 DNA: TGTGCCAGCAGTGAAGCGGGCAGGGCCAATCAGCCCCAGCATTTT
CDR3 protein: CASSEAGRANQPQHF

J gene: TRBJ2-3
V gene: TRBV30
CDR3 length: 14
clone size: -
D gene: -
CDR3 DNA: TGTGCCTGGAGCGAATCGCTGAGCACAGATACGCAGTATTTT
CDR3 protein: CAWSESLSTDTQYF

J gene: TRBJ2-5
V gene: TRBV7-9
CDR3 length: 14
clone size: once
D gene: TRBD2
CDR3 DNA: TGTGCCAGCAGCTCGACTAGCGGGGGAGAGACCCAGTACTTC
CDR3 protein: CASSSTSGGETQYF

J gene: TRBJ1-2
V gene: TRBV4-1
CDR3 length: 15
clone size: -
D gene: -
CDR3 DNA: TGCGCCAGCAGCCTCAGCCCCTTAGCTAACTATGGCTACACCTTC
CDR3 protein: CASSLSPLANYGYTF

J gene: TRBJ2-1
V gene: TRBV20-1
CDR3 length: 13
clone size: -
D gene: -
CDR3 DNA: TGCAGTGCTCGAGACCCCAGGGGCAATGAGCAGTTCTTC
CDR3 protein: CSARDPRGNEQFF

J gene: TRBJ2-6
V gene: TRBV7-2
CDR3 length: 18
clone size: -
D gene: -
CDR3 DNA: TGTGCCAGCAGCTTAACCCCCAAATTAGGCTCTGGGGCCAACGTCCTGACTTTC
CDR3 protein: CASSLTPKLGSGANVLTF

J gene: TRBJ2-7
V gene: TRBV7-9
CDR3 length: 15
clone size: -
D gene: -
CDR3 DNA: TGTGCCAGCAGCTTAGGAGCAGAGGGGGTCTACGAGCAGTACTTC
CDR3 protein: CASSLGAEGVYEQYF

J gene: TRBJ2-3
V gene: TRBV5-8
CDR3 length: 13
clone size: once
D gene: -
CDR3 DNA: TGTGCCAGCATAGCAGCCGGCACAGATACGCAGTATTTT
CDR3 protein: CASIAAGTDTQYF

J gene: TRBJ1-5
V gene: TRBV6-2/TRBV6-3
CDR3 length: 15
clone size: -
D gene: -
CDR3 DNA: TGTGCCAGCAGGTACAGGGACTATAGCAATCAGCCCCAGCATTTT
CDR3 protein: CASRYRDYSNQPQHF

J gene: TRBJ1-2
V gene: TRBV4-1
CDR3 length: 15
clone size: -
D gene: -
CDR3 DNA: TGCGCCAGCAGCCCCCAACCAATATTGGACTATGGCTACACCTTC
CDR3 protein: CASSPQPILDYGYTF

J gene: TRBJ2-7
V gene: TRBV14
CDR3 length: 15
clone size: -
D gene: -
CDR3 DNA: TGTGCCAGCAGCCAAGATGAGCGATTTGCCTACGAGCAGTACTTC
CDR3 protein: CASSQDERFAYEQYF

J gene: TRBJ1-6
V gene: TRBV3-1
CDR3 length: 14
clone size: -
D gene: -
CDR3 DNA: TGTGCCAGCAGCCGCAAACCTAATAATTCACCCCTCCACTTT
CDR3 protein: CASSRKPNNSPLHF

J gene: TRBJ2-5
V gene: TRBV29-1
CDR3 length: 14
clone size: -
D gene: -
CDR3 DNA: TGCAGCGTTGAAGATTGGAGGGCGGCAGAGACCCAGTACTTC
CDR3 protein: CSVEDWRAAETQYF

J gene: TRBJ2-3
V gene: TRBV9
CDR3 length: 15
clone size: -
D gene: -
CDR3 DNA: TGTGCCAGCAGCGTACGGCCAACTAGCACAGATACGCAGTATTTT
CDR3 protein: CASSVRPTSTDTQYF

J gene: TRBJ2-1
V gene: TRBV28
CDR3 length: 14
clone size: -
D gene: -
CDR3 DNA: TGTGCCAGCAGTGGACGCCGTTTCAACAATGAGCAGTTCTTC
CDR3 protein: CASSGRRFNNEQFF

J gene: TRBJ2-7
V gene: TRBV14
CDR3 length: 13
clone size: -
D gene: TRBD1
CDR3 DNA: TGTGCCAGCAGCCAAGACGTGCGGACAGGGAAATACTTC
CDR3 protein: CASSQDVRTGKYF

J gene: TRBJ2-7
V gene: TRBV7-8
CDR3 length: 15
clone size: -
D gene: -
CDR3 DNA: TGTGCCAGCAGCTTAGGAGGGAGTTCCGACCACGAGCAGTACTTC
CDR3 protein: CASSLGGSSDHEQYF

J gene: TRBJ1-6
V gene: TRBV20-1
CDR3 length: 14
clone size: -
D gene: TRBD1
CDR3 DNA: TGCAGTGCTACCGGGGACAGAGGAAATTCACCCCTCCACTTT
CDR3 protein: CSATGDRGNSPLHF

J gene: TRBJ1-2
V gene: TRBV6-6
CDR3 length: 15
clone size: -
D gene: -
CDR3 DNA: TGTGCCAGCACCCTGTCGAAGGCCCGAATGTTCGGCTACACCTTC
CDR3 protein: CASTLSKARMFGYTF

J gene: TRBJ2-3
V gene: TRBV30
CDR3 length: 16
clone size: -
D gene: TRBD2
CDR3 DNA: TGTGCCTGGAGTATTGGACTAGCGGGGTTAACAGATACGCAGTATTTT
CDR3 protein: CAWSIGLAGLTDTQYF

J gene: TRBJ1-2
V gene: TRBV30
CDR3 length: 13
clone size: -
D gene: TRBD1
CDR3 DNA: TGTGCCTGGAGTGGACAGGGGGCGAGAGGCTACACCTTC
CDR3 protein: CAWSGQGARGYTF

J gene: TRBJ1-6
V gene: TRBV12-3/TRBV12-4
CDR3 length: 14
clone size: few
D gene: -
CDR3 DNA: TGTGCCAGCAGTCCCCAGGGTGGAAATTCACCCCTCCACTTT
CDR3 protein: CASSPQGGNSPLHF

J gene: TRBJ1-1
V gene: TRBV7-9
CDR3 length: 13
clone size: -
D gene: -
CDR3 DNA: TGTGCCAGCAGCTTAGTGAGCTACACTGAAGCTTTCTTT
CDR3 protein: CASSLVSYTEAFF

J gene: TRBJ1-6
V gene: TRBV9
CDR3 length: 15
clone size: -
D gene: TRBD1
CDR3 DNA: TGTGCCAGCAGCGGCCCTGGGACAGTCAATTCACCCCTCCACTTT
CDR3 protein: CASSGPGTVNSPLHF

J gene: TRBJ1-2
V gene: TRBV9
CDR3 length: 13
clone size: -
D gene: -
CDR3 DNA: TGTGCCAGCAGCGTAGACAGTGACTATGGCTACACCTTC
CDR3 protein: CASSVDSDYGYTF

J gene: TRBJ1-2
V gene: TRBV6-5
CDR3 length: 13
clone size: -
D gene: -
CDR3 DNA: TGTGCCAGCAGCCCGCGGGACCTCTATGGCTACACCTTC
CDR3 protein: CASSPRDLYGYTF

J gene: TRBJ2-3
V gene: TRBV13
CDR3 length: 14
clone size: -
D gene: -
CDR3 DNA: TGTGCCAGCAGCTACCGTAGCGGAACAGATACGCAGTATTTT
CDR3 protein: CASSYRSGTDTQYF